This record looks at one T cell receptor (beta chain) sequence and its context. V was pared by 3 bases and J by 9 bases, with 12 bases between. The V gene's germline CDR1 is GTSNPN and CDR2 SVGIG (reference sequence). There are 12 residues in the CDR3. Described treatment: randomized to nivolumab then ipilimumab (arm A) or the reverse (arm B). None of the patients previously received DNA-damaging chemotherapy. PBMC sorting kept live CD3+CD8+ cells without CD19 or CD56. The data were produced by immunoSEQ multiplex PCR, yet TCRdb's version contains in-frame clones alone and is incomplete. The sample shows around 34,000 clones, approximately 82% of them seen only once. This entry comes from a study of sequential checkpoint blockade in melanoma. Whole-study context: Randomization was 1:1 between first-line nivolumab→ipilimumab and ipilimumab→nivolumab.

The origin of this receptor is a human donor with melanoma. Material: CD8+ T cells sorted from blood (inferred from file names), obtained from a patient given nivolumab and ipilimumab in sequence. The rearrangement joins TRBV30 to TRBJ1-5; D not resolved. The CDR3 nucleotides are TGTGCCTGGAGCGAGGCTGTAGGGCCCCAGCATTTT. Translation: CAWSEAVGPQHF.